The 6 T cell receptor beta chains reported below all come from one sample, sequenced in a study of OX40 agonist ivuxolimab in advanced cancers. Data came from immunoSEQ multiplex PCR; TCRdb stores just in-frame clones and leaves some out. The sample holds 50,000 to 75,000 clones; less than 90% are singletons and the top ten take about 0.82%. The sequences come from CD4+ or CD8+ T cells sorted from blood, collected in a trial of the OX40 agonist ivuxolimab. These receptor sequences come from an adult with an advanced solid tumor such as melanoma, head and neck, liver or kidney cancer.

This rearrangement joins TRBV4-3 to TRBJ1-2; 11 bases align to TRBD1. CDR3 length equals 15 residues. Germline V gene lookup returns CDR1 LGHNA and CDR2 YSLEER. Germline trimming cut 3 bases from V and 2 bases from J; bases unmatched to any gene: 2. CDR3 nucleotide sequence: TGCGCCAGCAGCCAGGGGACAGGGGGGAACTATGGCTACACCTTC. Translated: CASSQGTGGNYGYTF.

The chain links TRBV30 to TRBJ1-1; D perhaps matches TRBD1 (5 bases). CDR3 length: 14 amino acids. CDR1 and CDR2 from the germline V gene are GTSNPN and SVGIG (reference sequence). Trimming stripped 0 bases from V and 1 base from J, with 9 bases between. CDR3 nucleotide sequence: TGTGCCTGGAGTGTTTACAGGAAGAACACTGAAGCTTTCTTT. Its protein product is CAWSVYRKNTEAFF. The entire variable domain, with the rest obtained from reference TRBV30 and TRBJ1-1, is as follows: SQTIHQWPATLVQPVGSPLSLECTVEGTSNPNLYWYRQAAGRGLQLLFYSVGIGQISSEVPQNLSASRPQDRQFILSSKKLLLSDSGFYLCAWSVYRKNTEAFFGQGTRLTVV.

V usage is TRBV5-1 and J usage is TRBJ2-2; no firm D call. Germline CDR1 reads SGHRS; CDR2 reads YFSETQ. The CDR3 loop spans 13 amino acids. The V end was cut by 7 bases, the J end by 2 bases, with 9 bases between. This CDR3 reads CASSDGNTGELFF. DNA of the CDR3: TGCGCCAGCTCGGACGGTAACACCGGGGAGCTGTTTTTT.

The CDR3 is CASSPGWTAQETQYF. The DNA for the CDR3 is TGTGCCAGCAGCCCCGGGTGGACGGCCCAAGAGACCCAGTACTTC. The chain links TRBV14 to TRBJ2-5, with D hard to call. There are 15 residues in the CDR3. Deletions cut 4 bases from V and 1 base from J, with 13 bases between. Germline V gene data show CDR1 as SGHDN and CDR2 as FVKESK.

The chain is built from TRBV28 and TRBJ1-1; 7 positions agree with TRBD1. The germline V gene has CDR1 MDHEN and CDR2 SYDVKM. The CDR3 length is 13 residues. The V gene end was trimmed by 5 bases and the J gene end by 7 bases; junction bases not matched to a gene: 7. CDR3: CASSLNRGYEAFF. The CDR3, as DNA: TGTGCCAGCAGTCTTAACAGGGGATATGAAGCTTTCTTT.

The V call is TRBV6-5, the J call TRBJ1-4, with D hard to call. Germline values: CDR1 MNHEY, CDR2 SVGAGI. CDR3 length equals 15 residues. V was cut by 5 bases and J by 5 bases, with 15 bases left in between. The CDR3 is CASSPQDFGNEKLFF. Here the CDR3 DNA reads TGTGCCAGCAGTCCCCAGGATTTCGGGAATGAAAAACTGTTTTTT.